This TCR beta chain is from a study of cytomegalovirus exposure and HLA in healthy donors (dated by TCRdb to the late 2010s). Background on the whole study: An earlier analysis of about 530 of the donors reported under 300 Gb of sequence data and 90 million to 120 million unique TCR beta sequences obtained from about 200 million T cells. An earlier analysis of around 540 of the donors applied high-throughput TCR beta sequencing to assess whether each TCR beta V gene segment acted as functional or pseudogenic. The study profiled the T cell repertoires of about 720 subjects by immunosequencing and related them to cytomegalovirus serostatus. On average, approximately 250,000 unique TCR beta nucleotide sequences were sequenced per donor among about 400 genotyped donors of the cohort, with roughly 20% of those sequences being non-productive. In the later analysis, no new phenotypic data were used to find candidate immune exposures; instead, reliance was placed on TCR beta sequences and their occurrence across donors. An early release that covered roughly 600 HLA-typed donors contained 250 to 350 gigabases of sequencing data and around 80 million unique TCR sequences. Typing coverage differed by locus: A, B, C, DRB1 and DQB1 were typed in roughly 620-640 donors, DQA1 in 522, DPA1 in 606, and DPB1 in roughly 470. A separate validation cohort of 90 to 150 different subjects was used in addition to the 666-subject first cohort. To study patterns of TCR occurrence, a later analysis re-analyzed previously published TCR beta repertoires from around 700 donors and added high-resolution HLA genotyping. To predict cytomegalovirus infection status, the study brought together high-throughput TCR immunosequencing, statistical association of individual TCRs with disease status, and machine learning. Every discovery cohort repertoire had been produced on one sequencing platform. Of the roughly 400 genotyped donors, 81% were placed in the genetic ancestry cluster associated with self-reported Caucasian donors. HLA typing included class I and class II loci at four-digit resolution. The aim of the study was to test whether cataloging public T cell receptors could identify signatures of past pathogen exposure. A few DR-DQ haplotypes were treated as single units for association and clustering because of strong linkage in the cohort. Alongside the repertoire data, information on donor age, sex, ethnicity and CMV serostatus was compiled. Genome-wide SNP genotypes for about 65% of the roughly 670 donors were used in a later genetic analysis, which treated that subset as a discovery cohort. The research as a whole found: Sequencing depth was assumed to be roughly uniform across donors in the presence/absence analyses, though that assumption may not hold. In a later genetic analysis, a missense DCLRE1C variant was associated with V-gene and J-gene trimming of TCR beta chains, and the association was replicated in an independent cohort. Because HLA typing was unavailable for some donors at each locus, only the typed subset was used in association tests. Correlated functional status among segregating V segments might reflect linkage disequilibrium, but an unknown experimental factor could not be ruled out. Because counts were too low, some 16 rarely observed V segments, including chromosome 9 orphons, were excluded from the earlier analysis of several hundred of the donors. In a later analysis, TCR association rates were found to vary across HLA loci, with the most associated TCRs seen for DRB1 alleles and the fewest for HLA-C alleles. A further reported finding was that TCR beta sequences accurately predicted the HLA-A and HLA-B alleles for most subjects in the first cohort. In a later analysis, about 17,000 TCR beta sequences were associated with specific HLA alleles at a false discovery rate of 0.05. For the cohort, immune exposure information was limited to CMV serostatus. A later genetic analysis reported fewer N-insertions in productive TCRs among donors in an Asian-associated ancestry cluster than the approximately 670-donor mean. A cluster of highly shared sequence variants was judged likely to represent a technical artifact of the sequencing pipeline. Broadly in line with IMGT annotations, most TCR beta V segments showed up in productive rearrangements about 90% or about 30% of the time in an earlier analysis of a few hundred of the donors. Some IMGT-functional V segments, including TRBV6-2 and TRBV6-3, could not be told apart with the 87-base-pair reads, so those segments were excluded. Compared with equally common non-associated chains, HLA-associated TCR beta chains in a later analysis were more clonally expanded and had lower generation probabilities. In both the original and validation cohorts, the classifier was reported to diagnose cytomegalovirus status with high specificity and sensitivity. A later analysis reported that several top co-occurrence clusters appeared linked to parvovirus B19, influenza, CMV and Epstein-Barr virus. It was suggested by the authors that the approach could potentially be generalized to other disease states and immunological phenotypes. In this cohort, only TCR beta chains were sequenced, and detectable features were limited by the absence of alpha or paired-chain data. Most TCR sequences were seen in very few donors, while some public TCRs were found in many individuals. In vitro tests confirmed that a few of the cytomegalovirus-associated TCR beta chains recognize cytomegalovirus antigens. A later analysis found that most CMV-associated TCR beta chains appeared HLA-restricted, with HLA associations seemingly driven largely by CMV exposure. Assigning TCR associations to individual alleles was difficult when HLA alleles, especially DR and DQ, strongly co-occurred. The study gave a list of under 200 TCR beta chains associated with cytomegalovirus.

The germline V gene (reference sequence) provides CDR1 LNHDA and CDR2 SQIVND. Compared with germline, V lacks 3 bases and J lacks 8 bases; bases without a gene match: 8. Counted from cysteine to phenylalanine, this CDR3 has 17 amino acids. Only the CDR3 part of the read is kept: 51 bases, read in frame from the first base. The receptor library was made with the immunoSEQ multiplex PCR assay. For the multiplex PCR, a mixture combining 60 forward primers for TCR Vbeta segments and 13 reverse primers for TCR Jbeta segments was used. A multiplex PCR assay on genomic DNA amplified the CDR3 region of rearranged TCR beta genes. The Illumina HiSeq System was used to sequence the amplified TCR beta libraries as 87-base-pair reads. As for the authors' bioinformatics: In a later analysis, some 80 million unique TCR beta chains were counted across the approximately 670 repertoires, and some 10 million of these chains were shared by at least two donors. A nearest-neighbor algorithm error-corrected the raw reads and collapsed the reads into unique sequences, merging closely related sequences to remove PCR and sequencing errors. Alignment of CDR3 sequences to IMGT reference sequences was used to assign V, D and J gene segments. For a sequence to be retained, a match of at least six nucleotides was required to both a V gene segment and a J gene segment. A rearrangement was called productive if the CDR3 had no stop codons and remained in frame with V and J, and every other rearrangement was called non-productive. CDR3 was defined by IMGT convention, running from the second conserved V-encoded cysteine to the conserved J-encoded phenylalanine. The earlier analysis of 450 to 750 of the donors excluded any sequence lacking an unambiguous match to a single V gene segment. In an earlier analysis of some 590 of the donors, V segments were called functional above 56.7% productive rearrangements and were called segregating when the between-donor standard deviation exceeded 5%. A statistical classification framework was developed to diagnose cytomegalovirus status using the catalog of TCR beta chain sequences. A later analysis assigned V and J genes by comparing TCR nucleotide sequences with IMGT/GENE-DB human TR gene sequences. In a later analysis, CDR3 sequences and most-parsimonious VDJ recombination scenarios were assigned using the TCRdist pipeline. In a later analysis, every TCR beta chain was defined by the combination of its CDR3 amino acid sequence and its V-gene family, and reads without a unique V-gene family were dropped. In a later analysis, 450 to 600 highly shared, low-generation-probability nucleotide sequences were removed to address suspected cross-contamination and a sequencing artifact. For each public chain, a later analysis derived a clonal expansion index from normalized ranks of inferred template counts within each repertoire. In a later analysis, generation probabilities were computed with a VDJ recombination model fitted to out-of-frame rearrangements, and the resulting probabilities were checked against IGoR. In a later analysis, hypergeometric tests were used to score TCR-TCR, TCR-HLA and TCR-CMV co-occurrence, with a repertoire-size bias correction applied to TCR pairs. A later analysis estimated false discovery rates by permuting HLA or CMV assignments 20 times. A later analysis grouped co-occurring TCRs with DBSCAN, adding TCRdist sequence similarity when clustering within HLA-allele-positive subsets. For co-occurrence clustering, repertoires with fewer than 30,000 or more than 120,000 public chains were excluded, along with roughly five repertoires with anomalous nucleotide sharing. In its TCRdb copy, this immuneACCESS table keeps in-frame sequences only and misses some clones. Where compared with another copy, unresolved V genes explain less than half of these, and the others have no known cause. V, J and clone size derive from that table, while D and trimming were established from the DNA sequence. The sample table holds fewer than 50,000 clones, of which 60% to 70% were seen once. Of the sample, approximately 12% is held by the ten largest clones.

The cohort consisted of 600 to 700 healthy bone marrow donors. At the time of sampling, all cohort members were nominally healthy, though unrecorded immune exposures were likely present. The donor was CMV seropositive and was included in the group of 289 seropositive cohort members. Each donor provided a peripheral blood sample, and peripheral blood mononuclear cells were used for TCR beta sequencing. Genomic DNA was extracted from the blood cell samples with the Qiagen DNeasy Blood Extraction Kit. This clone turned up a few times. This clone's antigen is unknown. The sample holds no much larger clone one base away, and base qualities are not on file.

This TCR was recovered from a man in his 60s in good health and CMV-seropositive. Sequencing was performed on PBMCs. The chain was built from TRBV19 and TRBJ2-1; the junction holds 15 bases that match TRBD2. CDR3 protein: CASSMGLAGGSWDEQFF. In nucleotides, the sequence is TGTGCCAGTAGTATGGGACTAGCGGGAGGAAGTTGGGATGAGCAGTTCTTC.